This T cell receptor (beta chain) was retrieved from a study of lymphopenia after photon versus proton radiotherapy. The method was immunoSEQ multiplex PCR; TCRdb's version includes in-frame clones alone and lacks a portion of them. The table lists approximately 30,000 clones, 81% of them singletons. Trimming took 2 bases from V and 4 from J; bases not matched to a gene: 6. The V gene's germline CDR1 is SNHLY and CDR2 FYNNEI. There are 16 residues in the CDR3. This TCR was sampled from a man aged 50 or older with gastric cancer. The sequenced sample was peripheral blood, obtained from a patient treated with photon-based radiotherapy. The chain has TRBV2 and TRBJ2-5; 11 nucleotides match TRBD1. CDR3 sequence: CASSESDRGHRETQYF. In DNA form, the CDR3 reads TGTGCCAGCAGTGAATCGGACAGGGGGCATCGAGAGACCCAGTACTTC.